Following are 6 T cell receptor beta chains from one sample sequenced in a study of Ad26.COV2.S vaccination and SARS-CoV-2 variants. Sequencing used immunoSEQ multiplex PCR; TCRdb keeps in-frame clones, though not all of them. The data hold roughly 500,000 clones, with around 85% observed a single time. Treatment specified: around 19 received Ad26.COV2.S at low or high dose, single or two shots; several received placebo; per-sample allocation not given. Following the first vaccine or placebo injection, samples were taken on day 63. The specimen was peripheral blood, collected in a trial of Ad26.COV2.S vaccine versus placebo. Every receptor here comes from a person between 18 and 65 years old who received the Ad26.COV2.S COVID-19 vaccine or a placebo.

This clone was seen a few times. The V gene is TRBV6-6, the J gene TRBJ1-3; D gene unclear. CDR1 and CDR2 (germline): MNHNY, SVGAGI (reference sequence). The CDR3 covers 15 residues. V shed 0 bases and J shed 0 bases, with 6 bases lying between them. CDR3 loop: CASSYSSVSGNTIYF. CDR3 DNA: TGTGCCAGCAGTTACTCGTCTGTCTCTGGAAACACCATATATTTT.

This clone was seen only a few times. The gene calls are TRBV28 and TRBJ2-6, with D unclear. The CDR3 runs to 16 residues. Trimming took off 5 bases at V and 0 bases at J, with 11 bases between the two ends. From germline, CDR1 is MDHEN and CDR2 SYDVKM. The CDR3 spells CASSHQTGSGANVLTF. CDR3 nucleotides: TGTGCCAGCAGTCACCAGACCGGCTCTGGGGCCAACGTCCTGACTTTC.

This clone came up once. J is TRBJ2-3 and V is TRBV5-1; D unresolved. Trimming removed 3 bases at V and 6 bases at J, with 8 bases between. The CDR3 has 12 amino acids. Germline V gene data show CDR1 as SGHRS and CDR2 as YFSETQ. The DNA for the CDR3 is TGCGCCAGCAGCTCCGGCTATGATACGCAGTATTTT. Translated, it gives CASSSGYDTQYF. The full variable domain, completed using reference TRBV5-1 and TRBJ2-3, is KAGVTQTPRYLIKTRGQQVTLSCSPISGHRSVSWYQQTPGQGLQFLFEYFSETQRNKGNFPGRFSGRQFSNSRSEMNVSTLELGDSALYLCASSSGYDTQYFGPGTRLTVL.

The table lists this clone with a count of one. The rearrangement uses TRBV7-9 and TRBJ1-2; possible D gene TRBD1, 6 bases. This CDR3 region has 14 residues. Germline CDR1 and CDR2: SEHNR and FQNEAQ (reference sequence). Trimming removed 5 bases from V and 7 bases from J, with 17 bases in between. DNA of the CDR3: TGTGCCAGCAGCCCGGCCAGGGGTTCAGGTGGCTACACCTTC. It specifies CASSPARGSGGYTF.

This clone occurred a few times. The rearrangement links TRBV7-9 to TRBJ1-3; D might be TRBD1 (5 bases). Trimming shortened V by 5 bases and J by 0 bases, and 11 bases separated the two germline ends. This CDR3 has 15 amino acids. Looked up from germline, CDR1 is SEHNR and CDR2 is FQNEAQ (reference sequence). The CDR3 DNA is TGTGCCAGCAGCAAAAGGGACCTCTCTGGAAACACCATATATTTT. Encoded protein: CASSKRDLSGNTIYF.

The chain employs TRBV5-4 and TRBJ2-1; 8 nucleotides align to TRBD1. This CDR3 comprises 14 residues. Looked up from germline, CDR1 is SGHNT and CDR2 is YYREEE (reference sequence). With 3 bases clipped from V and 5 bases from J, the junction kept 4 bases outside the gene matches. CDR3 sequence (DNA): TGTGCCAGCAGCTCACCGGGACAGGACAATGAGCAGTTCTTC. Its translation: CASSSPGQDNEQFF.